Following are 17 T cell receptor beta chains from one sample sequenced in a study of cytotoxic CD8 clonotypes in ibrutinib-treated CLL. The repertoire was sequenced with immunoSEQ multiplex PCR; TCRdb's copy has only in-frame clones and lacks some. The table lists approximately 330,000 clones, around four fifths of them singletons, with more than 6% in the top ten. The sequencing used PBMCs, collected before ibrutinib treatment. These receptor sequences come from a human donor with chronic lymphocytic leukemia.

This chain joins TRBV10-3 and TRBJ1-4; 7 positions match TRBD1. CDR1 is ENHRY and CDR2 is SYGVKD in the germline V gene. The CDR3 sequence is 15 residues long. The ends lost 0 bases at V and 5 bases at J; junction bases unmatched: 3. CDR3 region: CAISESGTENEKLFF. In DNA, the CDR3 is TGTGCCATCAGTGAGTCCGGGACAGAAAATGAAAAACTGTTTTTT.

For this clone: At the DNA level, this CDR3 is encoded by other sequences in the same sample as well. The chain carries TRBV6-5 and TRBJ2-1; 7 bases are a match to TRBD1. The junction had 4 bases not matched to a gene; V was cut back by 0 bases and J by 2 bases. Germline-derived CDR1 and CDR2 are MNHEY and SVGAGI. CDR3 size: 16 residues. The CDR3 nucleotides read TGTGCCAGCAGTTACTCGAACAGGGGTCCCTACAATGAGCAGTTCTTC. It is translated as CASSYSNRGPYNEQFF.

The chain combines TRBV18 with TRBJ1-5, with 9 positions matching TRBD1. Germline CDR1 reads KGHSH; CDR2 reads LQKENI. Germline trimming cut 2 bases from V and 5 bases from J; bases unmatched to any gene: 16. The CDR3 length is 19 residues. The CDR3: CASSPTARGQGERDQPQHF. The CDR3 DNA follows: TGTGCCAGCTCACCAACCGCGCGGGGACAGGGAGAAAGGGATCAGCCCCAGCATTTT.

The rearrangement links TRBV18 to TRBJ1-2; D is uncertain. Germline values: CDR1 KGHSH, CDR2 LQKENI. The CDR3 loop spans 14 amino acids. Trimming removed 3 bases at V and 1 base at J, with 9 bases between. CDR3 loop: CASSPLGDNYGYTF. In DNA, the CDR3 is TGTGCCAGCTCACCCCTCGGAGATAACTATGGCTACACCTTC.

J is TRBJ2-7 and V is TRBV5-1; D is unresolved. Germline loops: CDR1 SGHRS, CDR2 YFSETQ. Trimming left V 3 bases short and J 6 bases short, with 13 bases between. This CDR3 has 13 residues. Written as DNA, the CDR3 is TGCGCCAGCAGCTCAGGCCTGAAAGGCGAGCAGTACTTC. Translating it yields CASSSGLKGEQYF.

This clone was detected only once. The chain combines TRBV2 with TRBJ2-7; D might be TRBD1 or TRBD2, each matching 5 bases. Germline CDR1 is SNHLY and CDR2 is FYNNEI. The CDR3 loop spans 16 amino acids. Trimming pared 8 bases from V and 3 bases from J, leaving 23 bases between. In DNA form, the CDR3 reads TGTGCCAGCCAACCTACGAGGGGCGGAGGTAACTACGAGCAGTACTTC. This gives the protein CASQPTRGGGNYEQYF.

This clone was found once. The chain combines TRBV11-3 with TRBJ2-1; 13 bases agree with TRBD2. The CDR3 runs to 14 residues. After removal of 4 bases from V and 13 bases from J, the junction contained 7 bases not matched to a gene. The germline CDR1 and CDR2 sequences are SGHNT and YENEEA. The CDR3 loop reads CASSSGLAGAAQFF. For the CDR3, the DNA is TGTGCCAGCAGCTCAGGACTAGCGGGAGCAGCTCAGTTCTTC.

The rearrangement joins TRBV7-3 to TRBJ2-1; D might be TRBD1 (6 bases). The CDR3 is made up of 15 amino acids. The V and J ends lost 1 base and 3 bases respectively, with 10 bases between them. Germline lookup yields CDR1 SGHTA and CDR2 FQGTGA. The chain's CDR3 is CASSLRHRVYNEQFF. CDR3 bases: TGTGCCAGCAGCTTAAGACACAGGGTCTACAATGAGCAGTTCTTC.

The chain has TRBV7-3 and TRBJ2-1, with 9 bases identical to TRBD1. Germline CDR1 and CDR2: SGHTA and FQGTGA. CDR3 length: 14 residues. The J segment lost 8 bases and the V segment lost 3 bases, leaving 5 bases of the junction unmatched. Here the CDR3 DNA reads TGTGCCAGCAGCTTTGGGACAGGGTTCGATGAGCAGTTCTTC. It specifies CASSFGTGFDEQFF.

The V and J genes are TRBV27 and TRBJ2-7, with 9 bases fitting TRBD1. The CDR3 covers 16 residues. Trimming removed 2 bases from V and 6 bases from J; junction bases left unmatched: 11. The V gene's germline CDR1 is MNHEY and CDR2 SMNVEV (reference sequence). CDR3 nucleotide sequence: TGTGCCAGCAGTTTACTTCCGGGACAGGGTACCGGCGAGCAGTACTTC. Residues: CASSLLPGQGTGEQYF.

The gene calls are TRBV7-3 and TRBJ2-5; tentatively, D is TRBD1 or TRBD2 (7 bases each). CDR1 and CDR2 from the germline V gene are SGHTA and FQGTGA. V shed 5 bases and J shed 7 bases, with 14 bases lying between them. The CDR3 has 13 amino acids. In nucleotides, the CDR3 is TGTGCCAGCAGCAAAACAGGGGAGGGGACCCAGTACTTC. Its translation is CASSKTGEGTQYF.

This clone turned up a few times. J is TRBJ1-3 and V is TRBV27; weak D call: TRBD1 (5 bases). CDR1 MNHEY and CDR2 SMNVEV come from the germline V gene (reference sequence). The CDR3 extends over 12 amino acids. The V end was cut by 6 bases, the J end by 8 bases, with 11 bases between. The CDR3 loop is CASRGPGDTIYF. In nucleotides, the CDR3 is TGTGCCAGCAGGGGGCCTGGGGACACCATATATTTT.

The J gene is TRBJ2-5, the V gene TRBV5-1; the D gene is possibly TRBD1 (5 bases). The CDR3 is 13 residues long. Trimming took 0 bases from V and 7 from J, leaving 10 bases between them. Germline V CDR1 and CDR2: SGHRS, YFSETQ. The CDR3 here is CASSLDDRRTQYF. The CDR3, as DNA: TGCGCCAGCAGCTTGGACGACAGAAGGACCCAGTACTTC.

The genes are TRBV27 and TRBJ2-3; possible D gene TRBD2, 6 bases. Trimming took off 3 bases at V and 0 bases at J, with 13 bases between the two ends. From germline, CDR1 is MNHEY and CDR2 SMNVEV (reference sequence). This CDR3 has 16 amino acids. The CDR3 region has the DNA TGTGCCAGCAGTTTCTTACTAGCTTCTAGCACAGATACGCAGTATTTT. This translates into CASSFLLASSTDTQYF.

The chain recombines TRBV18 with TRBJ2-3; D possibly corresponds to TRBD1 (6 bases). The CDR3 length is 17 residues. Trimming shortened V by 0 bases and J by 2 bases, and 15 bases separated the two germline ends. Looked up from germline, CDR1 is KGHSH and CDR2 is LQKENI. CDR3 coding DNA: TGTGCCAGCTCACCACCGTTTGGTCAGGGGTACACAGATACGCAGTATTTT. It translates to CASSPPFGQGYTDTQYF.

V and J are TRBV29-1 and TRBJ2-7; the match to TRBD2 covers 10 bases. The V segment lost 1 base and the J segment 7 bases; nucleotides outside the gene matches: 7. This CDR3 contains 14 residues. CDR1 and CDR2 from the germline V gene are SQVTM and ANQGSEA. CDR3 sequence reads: CSVEGAGGPREQYF. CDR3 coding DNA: TGCAGCGTTGAAGGAGCGGGAGGGCCCAGGGAGCAGTACTTC.

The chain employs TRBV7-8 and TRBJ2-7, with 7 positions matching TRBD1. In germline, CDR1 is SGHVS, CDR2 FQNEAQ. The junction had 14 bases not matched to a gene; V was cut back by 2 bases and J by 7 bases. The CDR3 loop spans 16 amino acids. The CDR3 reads CASSLRFGQGVQEQYF. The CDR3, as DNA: TGTGCCAGCAGCTTAAGATTTGGGCAGGGGGTCCAGGAGCAGTACTTC.